This record concerns one TCR beta chain sequence. Its target is unknown. Germline CDR1 SGHKS, CDR2 YYEKEE (reference sequence). V was pared by 0 bases and J by 1 base, with 5 bases between. The CDR3 runs to 13 residues. PCR used 60 Vbeta primers and 13 Jbeta primers. TCRdb keeps only in-frame clones here, not all; method: immunoSEQ multiplex PCR. Of roughly 230,000 clones listed, 80% to 95% are singletons. The data were obtained in a study of cytomegalovirus exposure and HLA in healthy donors. Overall study findings and caveats: A later analysis appeared to link common viral pathogens to several of the most significant clusters. Likely technical artifact: a cluster of highly shared sequence variants. Owing to their indistinguishability, certain V segments, notably TRBV6-2 and TRBV6-3, were excluded.

The TCR sequence derives from a girl aged 2 to 9 in good health and CMV-seronegative. The sequenced material came from PBMCs. The rearrangement links TRBV5-5 to TRBJ2-7; D is ambiguous. CDR3 loop: CASSLVSSYEQYF. CDR3 sequence (DNA): TGTGCCAGCAGCTTGGTATCTTCCTACGAGCAGTACTTC. The whole variable domain, remainder taken from reference TRBV5-5 and TRBJ2-7, is DAGVTQSPTHLIKTRGQQVTLRCSPISGHKSVSWYQQVLGQGPQFIFQYYEKEERGRGNFPDRFSARQFPNYSSELNVNALLLGDSALYLCASSLVSSYEQYFGPGTRLTVT.